These 7 T cell receptor beta chains were sequenced from one sample in a study of blood T cell repertoires in COVID-19. Libraries were prepared by immunoSEQ multiplex PCR; TCRdb keeps only in-frame clonotypes and omits some of them. The sample records around 280,000 clones, approximately 86% being singletons. Sequenced material: peripheral blood. These receptors were taken from a young woman who had recovered from COVID-19.

This clone was detected once. This chain uses TRBV4-3 with TRBJ2-3, with TRBD2 matching 10 bases. V lost 2 bases, J lost 0 bases, and 8 bases stayed unmatched. The CDR3 extends over 18 amino acids. CDR1 and CDR2 from the germline V gene are LGHNA and YSLEER. This CDR3 reads CASSQLAGVIESTDTQYF. The CDR3, as DNA: TGCGCCAGCAGCCAACTAGCGGGAGTAATTGAGAGCACAGATACGCAGTATTTT.

J is TRBJ1-2 and V is TRBV6-2 or TRBV6-3; D is perhaps TRBD1 (5 bases). Trimming removed 4 bases from V and 6 bases from J, with 12 bases in between. Germline V CDR1 and CDR2: MNHEY, SVGEGT. This CDR3 is built from 13 residues. The CDR3 sequence is CASSFIRAHGYTF. Here the CDR3 DNA reads TGTGCCAGCAGTTTTATCAGGGCCCATGGCTACACCTTC.

CDR3 residues: CASSLSFGEQFF. The CDR3, as DNA: TGTGCCAGTAGTTTGAGCTTTGGTGAGCAGTTCTTC. The genes are TRBV19 and TRBJ2-1; D remains unclear. CDR3 length: 12 residues. The germline V gene encodes CDR1 LNHDA and CDR2 SQIVND (reference sequence). The germline V and J ends were trimmed by 5 bases and 9 bases, with 11 bases remaining between them.

The genes are TRBV29-1 and TRBJ1-1; D unresolved. CDR1 and CDR2 from the germline V gene are SQVTM and ANQGSEA. The V gene lost 4 bases and the J gene lost 5 bases, with 8 bases spanning the gap. The CDR3 is made up of 11 amino acids. CDR3: CSVAEWTEAFF. The CDR3 nucleotides are TGCAGCGTTGCGGAGTGGACTGAAGCTTTCTTT.

For the CDR3, the DNA is TGCAGTGCCCCCCGGGACACTGAAGCTTTCTTT. It encodes CSAPRDTEAFF. V gene TRBV20-1 combines with J gene TRBJ1-1; D not certain. From germline, CDR1 is DFQATT and CDR2 SNEGSKA (reference sequence). This CDR3 has 11 residues. Trimming stripped 6 bases from V and 3 bases from J, with 8 bases between.

This rearrangement joins TRBV7-9 to TRBJ1-2, with D maybe TRBD1 (6 bases). The V and J ends lost 6 bases and 1 base respectively, with 18 bases between them. This CDR3 spans 16 amino acids. The germline gives CDR1 SEHNR, CDR2 FQNEAQ (reference sequence). The CDR3 loop reads CASSSSQGWVNYGYTF. CDR3 DNA: TGTGCCAGCAGTTCCTCACAGGGTTGGGTTAACTATGGCTACACCTTC.

The chain has TRBV18 and TRBJ2-5, with a possible D match to TRBD2 (5 bases). V was pared by 1 base and J by 0 bases, with 9 bases between. This CDR3 is built from 15 residues. Germline V CDR1 and CDR2: KGHSH, LQKENI. The CDR3 sequence is CASSPRGGHQETQYF. In DNA form, the CDR3 reads TGTGCCAGCTCACCACGAGGAGGTCACCAAGAGACCCAGTACTTC.